This T cell receptor beta chain was observed in a study of cytomegalovirus exposure and HLA in healthy donors. In the study overall: One earlier analysis, a look at roughly 170 million T cells, found some 110 million unique TCR beta sequences.

A multiplex PCR was run with 60 Vbeta primers and 13 Jbeta primers. Repertoires were generated with immunoSEQ multiplex PCR, while TCRdb's copy carries only in-frame clones and drops some. The data hold under 200,000 clones, with around 88% observed a single time. Germline loops: CDR1 SGHNT, CDR2 YYREEE (reference sequence). Trimming took off 0 bases at V and 1 base at J, with 11 bases between the two ends. The CDR3 spans 17 residues. To note about this clone: Its target is not known.

Overall study findings and caveats: Evidence from a later analysis indicated that most CMV-associated TCR beta chains looked HLA-restricted.

The chain has TRBV5-4 and TRBJ2-6; weak D call: TRBD2 (5 bases). The clonotype originates from a woman between 25 and 40 years old in good health and CMV-seronegative. The sample was PBMCs. The CDR3 region is CASSLGPRGSGANVLTF. CDR3 DNA sequence: TGTGCCAGCAGCTTGGGGCCCCGAGGGTCTGGGGCCAACGTCCTGACTTTC.